This is a list of T cell receptor beta chains from one sample in a study of T cell responses to AZD1222 COVID-19 vaccine. Profiling relied on immunoSEQ multiplex PCR, and the TCRdb table lists in-frame clones only, not all of them. The sample lists under 300,000 clones; about 92% were seen once. Here the sequenced sample was peripheral blood, taken on day 0 of AZD1222 vaccination. Receptors were obtained from an adult in good health. CDR3s include the opening cysteine and the closing phenylalanine or tryptophan.

V	J	CDR3
TRBV5-4	TRBJ1-6	CASSSSGGRGNSPLHF
TRBV6-7	TRBJ1-5	CASTTSGTLCQPQHF
TRBV2	TRBJ1-5	CASRPHRGRSNQPQHF
TRBV2	TRBJ2-5	CASCGVQETQYF
TRBV7-2	TRBJ2-7	CASSGVRVSIYEQYF
TRBV5-1	TRBJ2-3	CASRWNRATDTQYF
TRBV28	TRBJ2-7	CASSFPLYEQYF
TRBV11-1	TRBJ2-7	CASSFSGGAYEQYF
TRBV28	TRBJ1-5	CASSPAGTGGRQPQHF
TRBV20-1	TRBJ2-1	CSAQIEEQFF
TRBV2	TRBJ1-6	CASTLGQGLSSPLHF
TRBV27	TRBJ1-6	CASSPRGPSSYNSPLHF
TRBV24-1	TRBJ2-3	CAASSGSTDTQYF
TRBV5-6	TRBJ2-7	CASSWGSYEQYF
TRBV5-1	TRBJ1-1	CASSSLAGTEAFF
TRBV5-6	TRBJ1-2	CASSLVALNYGYTF
TRBV19	TRBJ1-6	CASSGGRNYNSPLHF
TRBV28	TRBJ2-3	CASSPQAGGSTDTQYF
TRBV7-2	TRBJ2-1	CASSRYGGEQFF
TRBV5-5	TRBJ1-6	CASSTYDRGYSPLHF
TRBV28	TRBJ2-5	CASGARAETQYF
TRBV2	TRBJ2-7	CASSDWDTSYEQYF
TRBV6-5	TRBJ2-1	CASSYDSYNEQFF
TRBV6-5	TRBJ1-3	CASSLDSLSGNTIYF
TRBV7-8	TRBJ2-3	CASSLIGGGAVDTQYF
TRBV5-1	TRBJ1-1	CASSLGGNTEAFF
TRBV7-2	TRBJ2-7	CASSLEPGNEQYF
TRBV7-8	TRBJ1-1	CASSFADPQLNTEAFF
TRBV6-6	TRBJ1-3	CASSSRQRSSGNTIYF
TRBV7-3	TRBJ2-7	CASSLTRLAGGEQYF
TRBV15	TRBJ1-2	CATSRGRGGGVYGYTF
TRBV3-1/TRBV3-2	TRBJ2-7	CASSHGTIYEQYF
TRBV5-4	TRBJ2-4	CASSPGALAKNIQYF
TRBV19	TRBJ2-2	CASIPSGAVTVGELFF
TRBV5-4	TRBJ2-6	CASSSQGAGGANVLTF
TRBV7-2	TRBJ2-2	CASTRWGDGELFF
TRBV27	TRBJ2-2	CASSSLQGPGELFF
TRBV4-1	TRBJ1-4	CASSRSVATNEKLFF
TRBV19	TRBJ1-5	CASSPEGVGNQPQHF
TRBV11-2	TRBJ2-1	CASSLTLKDNEQFF
TRBV7-9	TRBJ1-1	CASSLGQGSTEAFF
TRBV19	TRBJ2-4	CASSIAAGQNIQYF
TRBV7-3	TRBJ1-1	CASSADGGAGTEAFF
TRBV2	TRBJ2-7	CASSESGGPYEQYF
TRBV29-1	TRBJ2-7	CSAAGTPSYEQYF
TRBV27	TRBJ2-7	CATSRGGGGEQYF
TRBV15	TRBJ2-5	CATSRDQLAAQETQYF
TRBV5-4	TRBJ1-2	CASSLEGAGAWGYTF
TRBV6-5	TRBJ2-7	CASSWGSGREVQYF
TRBV2	TRBJ2-2	CASSPTLTTNTGELFF
TRBV7-2	TRBJ1-6	CASSWVESTPLHF
TRBV6-6	TRBJ1-4	CASSPHRARAGKLFF
TRBV9	TRBJ2-7	CASSVGPGGPPYEQYF
TRBV2	TRBJ2-3	CATLPGTSEQYF
TRBV5-6	TRBJ1-3	CASSSGYGNTIYF
TRBV28	TRBJ1-4	CASHEGFREKLFF